One and the same sample provided the 9 T cell receptor beta chains below, sequenced in a study of T cell responses to AZD1222 COVID-19 vaccine. The repertoire was sequenced with immunoSEQ multiplex PCR; TCRdb's copy has only in-frame clones and lacks some. The data hold 120,000 or so clones, with over 70% observed a single time. This specimen was peripheral blood, taken on day 0 of AZD1222 vaccination. These receptors all come from an adult in good health.

The chain combines TRBV28 with TRBJ1-5, with D maybe TRBD1 (5 bases). Trimming left V 10 bases short and J 4 bases short, with 11 bases between. Germline CDR1 reads MDHEN; CDR2 reads SYDVKM. This CDR3 contains 12 residues. As DNA, the CDR3 is TGTGCCACCCGGTGGGGGAATCAGCCCCAGCATTTT. Translation gives CATRWGNQPQHF.

This chain uses TRBV24-1 with TRBJ1-2; possible D gene TRBD1, 6 bases. The germline V and J ends were trimmed by 4 bases and 8 bases, with 19 bases remaining between them. This CDR3 region has 15 residues. CDR1 and CDR2 (germline): KGHDR, SFDVKD. The CDR3 DNA reads TGTGCCACCAGTGACCCCTCAGGGGTTCGGGCCGGCTACACCTTC. Protein sequence: CATSDPSGVRAGYTF.

This chain links TRBV5-1 with TRBJ1-6, with D hard to call. Trimming removed 5 bases at V and 8 bases at J, with 17 bases between. In germline, CDR1 is SGHRS, CDR2 YFSETQ. There are 15 residues in the CDR3. For the CDR3, the DNA is TGCGCCAGCAGGTCGGCGGGTCTCGGGGATTCACCCCTCCACTTT. This codes for CASRSAGLGDSPLHF.

V usage is TRBV2 and J usage is TRBJ1-4; 7 positions match TRBD1. This CDR3 contains 14 residues. Trimming took 6 bases from V and 8 from J; bases not matched to a gene: 9. Per the germline V gene, CDR1 is SNHLY and CDR2 is FYNNEI. CDR3 DNA: TGTGCCAGCAGCCGGGACAGCCCCGGGGAAAAACTGTTTTTT. Amino acid sequence: CASSRDSPGEKLFF.

The chain joins TRBV11-3 to TRBJ1-1; a possible D gene is TRBD1 (6 bases). The germline V gene has CDR1 SGHNT and CDR2 YENEEA. Trimming pared 1 base from V and 0 bases from J, leaving 15 bases between. The CDR3 sequence is 17 residues long. The CDR3 loop reads CASSLVARGLMNTEAFF. As DNA, the CDR3 is TGTGCCAGCAGCTTAGTCGCCAGGGGACTCATGAACACTGAAGCTTTCTTT.

V gene TRBV7-9 combines with J gene TRBJ2-2; D remains unclear. Germline CDR1 and CDR2: SEHNR and FQNEAQ (reference sequence). The CDR3 totals 13 residues. Deletions cut 4 bases from V and 4 bases from J, with 7 bases between. DNA for the CDR3: TGTGCCAGCAGCTCTCGAGCCACCGGGGAGCTGTTTTTT. Translated: CASSSRATGELFF.

The chain recombines TRBV28 with TRBJ1-5; D unclear. Germline assignment: CDR1 MDHEN and CDR2 SYDVKM. This CDR3 has 13 amino acids. Trimming took off 10 bases at V and 4 bases at J, with 14 bases between the two ends. For the CDR3, the DNA is TGTGCCATCCTCCCTAGTGTAAATCAGCCCCAGCATTTT. Protein: CAILPSVNQPQHF.

V and J are TRBV4-3 and TRBJ2-7; tentatively, D is TRBD1 or TRBD2 (6 bases each). The V and J ends lost 1 base and 4 bases respectively, with 11 bases between them. Germline V gene lookup returns CDR1 LGHNA and CDR2 YSLEER. This CDR3 has 14 amino acids. In nucleotides, the CDR3 is TGCGCCAGCAGCCAAGCCCGGGGGCGGTACGAGCAGTACTTC. It is translated as CASSQARGRYEQYF.

V is TRBV29-1 and J is TRBJ1-1; 10 positions match TRBD1. The germline V gene encodes CDR1 SQVTM and CDR2 ANQGSEA. This CDR3 spans 12 amino acids. With V trimmed by 7 bases and J by 7 bases, 6 bases remained unmatched. This chain's CDR3 is CSGGTGDGEAFF. The CDR3 nucleotides are TGCAGCGGGGGGACAGGGGACGGTGAAGCTTTCTTT.